This record covers a single T cell receptor (beta chain). Its specificity is unknown. Produced via immunoSEQ multiplex PCR; TCRdb's table is partial and in-frame only. The repertoire holds about 93,000 clones, with around 83% as singletons. These data come from a study of graft-versus-host responses after intestinal transplantation. Study-wide results and caveats: Early post-transplant declines in HvG were associated with peak levels of circulating GvH clones.

The V end lost 0 bases, the J end lost 7 bases, and 13 bases lay between the germline ends. Looked up from germline, CDR1 is SGHRS and CDR2 is YFSETQ. The length of the CDR3 is 15 residues. The specimen comprised unstimulated CD4+ T cells sorted from spleen or lymph node cells, sampled before intestinal transplant. This sequence joins TRBV5-1 and TRBJ1-4; a possible D gene is TRBD1 (6 bases). The TCR sequence derives from a human donor who received an intestinal transplant. Here the CDR3 DNA reads TGCGCCAGCAGCTTGGGGGCGGGGGCTCCTGAAAAACTGTTTTTT. This codes for CASSLGAGAPEKLFF.